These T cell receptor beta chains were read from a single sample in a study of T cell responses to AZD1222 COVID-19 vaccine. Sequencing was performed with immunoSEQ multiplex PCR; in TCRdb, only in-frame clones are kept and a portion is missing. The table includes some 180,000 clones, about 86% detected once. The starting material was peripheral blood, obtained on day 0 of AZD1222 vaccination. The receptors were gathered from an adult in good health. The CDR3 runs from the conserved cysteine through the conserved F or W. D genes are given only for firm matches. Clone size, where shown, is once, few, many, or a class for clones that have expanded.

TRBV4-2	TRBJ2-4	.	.	TGTGCCAGCAGCCAAGATTTCGCGACGGATAAAGCCAAAAACATTCAGTACTTC	CASSQDFATDKAKNIQYF
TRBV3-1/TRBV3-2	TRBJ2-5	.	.	TGTGCCAGCAGCCACCCATCACGTCAAGAGACCCAGTACTTC	CASSHPSRQETQYF
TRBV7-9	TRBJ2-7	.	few	TGTGCCAGCAGCAAGACAGGCTCCTACGAGCAGTACTTC	CASSKTGSYEQYF
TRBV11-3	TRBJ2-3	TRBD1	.	TGTGCCAGCAGCTTAGGGCAGGGGGTAGCGGATACGCAGTATTTT	CASSLGQGVADTQYF
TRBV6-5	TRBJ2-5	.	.	TGTGCCAGCACCCAAGAGACCCAGTACTTC	CASTQETQYF
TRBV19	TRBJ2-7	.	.	TGTGCCAGTAGTATAGGCAACTCCTACGAGCAGTACTTC	CASSIGNSYEQYF
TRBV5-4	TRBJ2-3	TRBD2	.	TGTGCCAGCAGCTTGGGGACTAGCGGGGGGATCACAGATACGCAGTATTTT	CASSLGTSGGITDTQYF
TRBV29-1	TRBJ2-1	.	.	TGCAGCGTTGTAAGGGACCCCCGGGGCCATGAGCAGTTCTTC	CSVVRDPRGHEQFF
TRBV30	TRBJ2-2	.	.	TGTGCCTGGAGTCAGGCCAGGAACACCGGGGAGCTGTTTTTT	CAWSQARNTGELFF
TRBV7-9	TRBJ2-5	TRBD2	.	TGTGCCAGCAGCCAGACTAGCGGGGGACAAGAGACCCAGTACTTC	CASSQTSGGQETQYF
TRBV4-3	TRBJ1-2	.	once	TGCGCCAGCAGCCAAGATCTGGCCACAGGGTATGGCTACACCTTC	CASSQDLATGYGYTF
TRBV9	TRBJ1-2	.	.	TGTGCCAGCAGCGTAGGACGGCAATCAAAGGAGACCGACTATGGCTACACCTTC	CASSVGRQSKETDYGYTF
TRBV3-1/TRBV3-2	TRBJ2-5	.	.	TGTGCCAGCAGCCAAGGCATTACAGAGAAAGAGACCCAGTACTTC	CASSQGITEKETQYF
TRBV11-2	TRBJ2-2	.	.	TGTGCCAGCAGCTTAGGAGGAAACACCGGGGAGCTGTTTTTT	CASSLGGNTGELFF
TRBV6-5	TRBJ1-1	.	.	TGTGCCAGCACCACCTTTGGGGAGGCTGAAGCTTTCTTT	CASTTFGEAEAFF
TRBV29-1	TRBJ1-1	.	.	TGCAGCGTTGAGGGGGAAGGGTTCATGAACACTGAAGCTTTCTTT	CSVEGEGFMNTEAFF
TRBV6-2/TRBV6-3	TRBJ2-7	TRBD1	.	TGTGCCAGCAGTCTACAGGGGGCCGTCCCCTACGAGCAGTACTTC	CASSLQGAVPYEQYF